Described below is a single T cell receptor beta chain sequence and its context. Its antigen is not identified. This record comes from a study of cytomegalovirus exposure and HLA in healthy donors. Primers for the PCR totalled 60 Vbeta and 13 Jbeta. Method: immunoSEQ multiplex PCR; TCRdb's copy keeps in-frame clones and lacks some. The profile shows around 150,000 clones, more than 70% of them singletons. General study points: Several of the most significant clusters appeared, in a later analysis, to be linked to common viral pathogens. TCR beta V- and J-gene trimming, according to a later analysis, was linked to a missense DCLRE1C variant. The listing of 150 or so TCR beta chains classed them as cytomegalovirus-associated.

The CDR3 runs to 13 residues. Trimming took 5 bases from V and 10 from J, leaving 14 bases between them. Germline CDR1 is MDHEN and CDR2 is SYDVKM. The rearrangement links TRBV28 to TRBJ1-4; weak D call: TRBD1 (5 bases). The specimen sequenced was PBMCs. The TCR originated in a woman aged 40 to 50 in good health and CMV-seropositive. CDR3 nucleotide sequence: TGTGCCAGCAGTACCGACGGGAGGGGAAAACTGTTTTTT. This codes for CASSTDGRGKLFF.